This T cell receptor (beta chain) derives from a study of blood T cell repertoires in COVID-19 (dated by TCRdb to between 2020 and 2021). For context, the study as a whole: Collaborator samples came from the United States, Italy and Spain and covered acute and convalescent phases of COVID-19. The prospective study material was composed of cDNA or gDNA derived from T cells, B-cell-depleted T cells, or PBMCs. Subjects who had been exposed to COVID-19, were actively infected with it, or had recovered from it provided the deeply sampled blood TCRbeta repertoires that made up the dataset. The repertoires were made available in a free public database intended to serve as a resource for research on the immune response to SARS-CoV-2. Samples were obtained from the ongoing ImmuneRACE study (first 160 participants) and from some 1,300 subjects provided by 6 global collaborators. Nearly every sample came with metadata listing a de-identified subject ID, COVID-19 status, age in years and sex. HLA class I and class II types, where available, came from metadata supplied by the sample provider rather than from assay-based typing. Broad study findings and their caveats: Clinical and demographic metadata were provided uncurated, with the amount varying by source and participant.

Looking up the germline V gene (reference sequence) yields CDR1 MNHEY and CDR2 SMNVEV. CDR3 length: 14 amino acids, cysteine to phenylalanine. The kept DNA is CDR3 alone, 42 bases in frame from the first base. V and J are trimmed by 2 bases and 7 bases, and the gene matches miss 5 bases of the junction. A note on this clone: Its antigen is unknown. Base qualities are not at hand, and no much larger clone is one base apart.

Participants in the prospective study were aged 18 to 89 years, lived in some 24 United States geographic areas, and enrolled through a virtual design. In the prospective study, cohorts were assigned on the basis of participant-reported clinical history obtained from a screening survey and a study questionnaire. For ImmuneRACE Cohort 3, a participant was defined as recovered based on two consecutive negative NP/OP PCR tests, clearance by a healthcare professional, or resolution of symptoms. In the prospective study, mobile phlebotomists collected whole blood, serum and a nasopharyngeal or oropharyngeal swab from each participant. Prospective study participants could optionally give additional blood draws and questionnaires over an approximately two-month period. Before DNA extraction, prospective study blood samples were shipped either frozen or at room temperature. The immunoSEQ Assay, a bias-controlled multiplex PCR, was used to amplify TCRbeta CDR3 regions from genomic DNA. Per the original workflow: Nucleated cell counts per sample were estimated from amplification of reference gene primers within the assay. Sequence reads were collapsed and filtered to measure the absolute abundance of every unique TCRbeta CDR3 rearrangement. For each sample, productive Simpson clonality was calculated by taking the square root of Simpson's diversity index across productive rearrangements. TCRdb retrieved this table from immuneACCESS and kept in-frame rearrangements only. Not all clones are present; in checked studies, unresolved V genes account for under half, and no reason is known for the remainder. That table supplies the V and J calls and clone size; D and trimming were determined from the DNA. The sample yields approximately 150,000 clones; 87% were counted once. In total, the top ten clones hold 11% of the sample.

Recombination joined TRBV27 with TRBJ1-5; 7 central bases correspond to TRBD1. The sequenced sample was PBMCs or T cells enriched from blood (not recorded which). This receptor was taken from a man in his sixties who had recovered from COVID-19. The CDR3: CASSLGGQTQPQHF. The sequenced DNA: TGTGCCAGCAGTTTAGGGGGACAGACCCAGCCCCAGCATTTT.